Each of the 18 T cell receptor beta chains below was sequenced from the same sample in a study of radiation and T cells in renal cell carcinoma. Clones were sequenced by immunoSEQ multiplex PCR, and TCRdb holds only the in-frame ones, with some missing. The profile covers about 130,000 clones, with over 75% appearing a single time and approximately 12% taken by the ten largest. Noted time point: baseline pretreatment blood. Described treatment: 15 Gy SBRT to primary tumor, nephrectomy 4 weeks later. The sample was blood, taken from a patient whose treatment included radiotherapy and nephrectomy. The receptors shown here come from a woman in her forties or fifties with renal cell carcinoma.

The chain uses TRBV4-3 and TRBJ1-1, with D uncertain. The CDR3 covers 15 residues. V lost 0 bases and J 3 bases, leaving 11 bases between the germline ends. Germline loops: CDR1 LGHNA, CDR2 YSLEER. CDR3 residues: CASSQEWTYDTEAFF. The CDR3 DNA follows: TGCGCCAGCAGCCAAGAATGGACTTATGACACTGAAGCTTTCTTT.

The chain carries TRBV2 and TRBJ1-2, with D maybe TRBD1 (5 bases). The CDR3 spans 15 residues. V lost 3 bases and J lost 4, with 15 bases in between. Germline assignment: CDR1 SNHLY and CDR2 FYNNEI. This chain's CDR3 is CASSEGDLPGYGYTF. In nucleotides, the CDR3 is TGTGCCAGCAGTGAGGGGGATCTTCCCGGCTATGGCTACACCTTC.

This rearrangement joins TRBV5-1 to TRBJ2-7; 10 nucleotides align to TRBD2. V trimming: 0 bases; J trimming: 1 base; junction bases outside the gene matches: 1. Germline CDR1 is SGHRS and CDR2 is YFSETQ. The CDR3 has 15 amino acids. Here the CDR3 reads CASSLGSGGSYEQYF. The CDR3 coding sequence is TGCGCCAGCAGCTTGGGTAGCGGGGGGTCCTACGAGCAGTACTTC.

The CDR3 bases are TGCGCCAGCAGCCAACTCAGAGGCTCGGACAGGGTAAACTCACCCCTCCACTTT. It encodes CASSQLRGSDRVNSPLHF. The rearrangement uses TRBV4-1 and TRBJ1-6; 8 nucleotides match TRBD1. This CDR3 has 18 amino acids. The V gene's germline CDR1 is MGHRA and CDR2 YSYEKL. V was clipped by 2 bases and J by 10 bases; unmatched bases: 16.

The rearrangement uses TRBV5-4 and TRBJ1-2; 9 positions agree with TRBD1. The CDR3 is made up of 14 amino acids. The V and J ends lost 4 bases and 8 bases, in that order; junction bases with no gene match: 9. Germline loops: CDR1 SGHNT, CDR2 YYREEE (reference sequence). The CDR3 loop reads CASSLITGGQGYTF. For the CDR3, the DNA is TGTGCCAGCAGCCTTATCACAGGGGGCCAGGGCTACACCTTC.

The chain has TRBV5-1 and TRBJ2-5; 7 bases fit TRBD1. The trim removed 0 bases at V and 4 bases at J, leaving 3 bases unmatched. This CDR3 region has 14 residues. Germline loops: CDR1 SGHRS, CDR2 YFSETQ. This CDR3 is CASSLGQGLETQYF. The DNA of the CDR3 is TGCGCCAGCAGCTTGGGACAGGGTTTAGAGACCCAGTACTTC. Supplemented by reference TRBV5-1 and TRBJ2-5, the full variable domain reads KAGVTQTPRYLIKTRGQQVTLSCSPISGHRSVSWYQQTPGQGLQFLFEYFSETQRNKGNFPGRFSGRQFSNSRSEMNVSTLELGDSALYLCASSLGQGLETQYFGPGTRLLVL.

The V gene is TRBV5-1, the J gene TRBJ2-1; TRBD1 agrees at 7 bases. The CDR3 has 18 amino acids. CDR1 and CDR2 (germline): SGHRS, YFSETQ. Trimming removed 4 bases from V and 1 base from J; junction bases left unmatched: 14. The CDR3 DNA reads TGCGCCAGCAGCCCCACAAATAGGGGGCGCGGGTCCTACAATGAGCAGTTCTTC. This encodes CASSPTNRGRGSYNEQFF.

The chain has TRBV6-6 and TRBJ2-7; D is unclear. V was trimmed by 9 bases and J by 6 bases, leaving 12 bases between them. Germline V CDR1 and CDR2: MNHNY, SVGAGI (reference sequence). The CDR3 sequence is 11 residues long. CDR3 residues: CASLGSREQYF. The CDR3 DNA sequence: TGTGCCAGTCTGGGGTCTCGCGAGCAGTACTTC.

This clone showed up just once. The chain employs TRBV6-1 and TRBJ1-2; 8 bases agree with TRBD1. With V trimmed by 6 bases and J by 4 bases, 7 bases remained unmatched. Germline CDR1 reads MNHNS; CDR2 reads SASEGT. The CDR3 spans 14 residues. CDR3 coding DNA: TGTGCCAGCAGATTCGACAGGGGAGGCTATGGCTACACCTTC. Its protein product is CASRFDRGGYGYTF.

V is TRBV6-6 and J is TRBJ1-5; possibly TRBD1 for D (6 bases). This CDR3 spans 14 amino acids. Trimming cost V 2 bases and J 3 bases, with 8 bases left between them. CDR1 and CDR2 (germline): MNHNY, SVGAGI (reference sequence). Written as DNA, the CDR3 is TGTGCCAGCAGTTACGGACAGACCAATCAGCCCCAGCATTTT. The encoded protein is CASSYGQTNQPQHF.

V is TRBV9 and J is TRBJ1-1; D call uncertain. This CDR3 region has 14 residues. Trimming left V 0 bases short and J 1 base short, with 7 bases between. The germline CDR1 and CDR2 sequences are SGDLS and YYNGEE. The CDR3 loop is CASSVGQSNTEAFF. The CDR3, as DNA: TGTGCCAGCAGCGTAGGACAATCGAACACTGAAGCTTTCTTT.

Only one count was recorded for this clone. The gene calls are TRBV7-3 and TRBJ2-7; 10 positions agree with TRBD2. The CDR3 loop spans 14 amino acids. Germline CDR1 and CDR2: SGHTA and FQGTGA. With 3 bases clipped from V and 2 bases from J, the junction kept 1 base outside the gene matches. The CDR3 loop is CASSFSGGPYEQYF. For the CDR3, the DNA is TGTGCCAGCAGCTTTAGCGGGGGGCCCTACGAGCAGTACTTC. Full variable domain (rest looked up from reference TRBV7-3 and TRBJ2-7): GAGVSQTPSNKVTEKGKYVELRCDPISGHTALYWYRQSLGQGPEFLIYFQGTGAADDSGLPNDRFFAVRPEGSVSTLKIQRTERGDSAVYLCASSFSGGPYEQYFGPGTRLTVT.

The chain employs TRBV30 and TRBJ2-7; D gene uncertain. The CDR3 extends over 11 amino acids. CDR1 is GTSNPN and CDR2 is SVGIG in the germline V gene (reference sequence). Trimming pared 1 base from V and 2 bases from J, leaving 3 bases between. CDR3: CAWSGTYEQYF. CDR3 DNA sequence: TGTGCCTGGAGTGGAACCTACGAGCAGTACTTC.

About this clone itself: The sample carries other DNA sequences with the same CDR3. The V gene is TRBV5-4, the J gene TRBJ2-5; the D gene is possibly TRBD1 (6 bases). Looked up from germline, CDR1 is SGHNT and CDR2 is YYREEE (reference sequence). V gave up 0 bases and J gave up 5 bases, with 11 bases separating them. The CDR3 spans 14 residues. DNA for the CDR3: TGTGCCAGCAGCTTGGCAGGGGTTTCCGAGACCCAGTACTTC. Translation gives CASSLAGVSETQYF.

This chain links TRBV18 with TRBJ1-2; D may be TRBD1 (5 bases). In germline, CDR1 is KGHSH, CDR2 LQKENI. The CDR3 covers 13 residues. V was pared by 0 bases and J by 8 bases, with 10 bases between. The CDR3 reads CASSPPSGQGYTF. For the CDR3, the DNA is TGTGCCAGCTCACCACCGTCAGGGCAGGGCTACACCTTC.

J is TRBJ1-2 and V is TRBV5-1, with a possible D match to TRBD1 (5 bases). The CDR3 consists of 14 residues. Trimming cost V 4 bases and J 4 bases, with 14 bases left between them. The germline gives CDR1 SGHRS, CDR2 YFSETQ. CDR3 in DNA: TGCGCCAGCAGCCCGGAGGGGTTCCGCTATGGCTACACCTTC. Its translation: CASSPEGFRYGYTF.

The V gene is TRBV30, the J gene TRBJ1-2, with D hard to call. V dropped 4 bases and J dropped 4 bases, with 16 bases sitting between them. The CDR3 extends over 14 amino acids. CDR1 and CDR2 from the germline V gene are GTSNPN and SVGIG (reference sequence). This CDR3 is CAWKAWTASYGYTF. CDR3 coding DNA: TGTGCCTGGAAAGCGTGGACGGCGAGCTATGGCTACACCTTC. The full variable domain, completed using reference TRBV30 and TRBJ1-2, is SQTIHQWPATLVQPVGSPLSLECTVEGTSNPNLYWYRQAAGRGLQLLFYSVGIGQISSEVPQNLSASRPQDRQFILSSKKLLLSDSGFYLCAWKAWTASYGYTFGSGTRLTVV.

J is TRBJ1-1 and V is TRBV18; D remains unclear. The germline gives CDR1 KGHSH, CDR2 LQKENI. The V end lost 3 bases, the J end lost 1 base, and 6 bases lay between the germline ends. This CDR3 has 13 amino acids. Here the CDR3 reads CASSPSENTEAFF. In DNA form, the CDR3 reads TGTGCCAGCTCACCCTCAGAGAACACTGAAGCTTTCTTT.